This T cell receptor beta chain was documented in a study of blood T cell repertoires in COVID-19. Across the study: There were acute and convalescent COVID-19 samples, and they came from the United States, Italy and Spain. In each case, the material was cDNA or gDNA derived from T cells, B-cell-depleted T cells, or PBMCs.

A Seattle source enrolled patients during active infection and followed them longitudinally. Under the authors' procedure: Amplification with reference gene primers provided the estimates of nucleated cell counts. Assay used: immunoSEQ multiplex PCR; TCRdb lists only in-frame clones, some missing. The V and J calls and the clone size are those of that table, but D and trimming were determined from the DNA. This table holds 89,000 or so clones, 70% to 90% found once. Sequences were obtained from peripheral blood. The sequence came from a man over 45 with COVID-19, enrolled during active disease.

The CDR3 is CASSVDQGANYGYTF. In DNA, the CDR3 is TGTGCCAGCAGCGTAGATCAGGGGGCGAACTATGGCTACACCTTC. V usage is TRBV9 and J usage is TRBJ1-2, with TRBD1 identical over 8 bases. Germline CDR1 SGDLS, CDR2 YYNGEE. The J segment lost 2 bases and the V segment lost 0 bases, leaving 3 bases of the junction unmatched. The CDR3 length is 15 residues.